These 20 T cell receptor beta chains were sequenced from one sample in a study of cytomegalovirus exposure and HLA in healthy donors. PCR used 60 Vbeta primers and 13 Jbeta primers. Profiled with immunoSEQ multiplex PCR; TCRdb holds only in-frame clones, not every one. The sample carries about 100,000 clones, around 75% recorded once. Sequenced sample: PBMCs. These receptors were collected from a male donor in good health and CMV-seropositive.

The chain's CDR3 is CASSQETGIQPQHF. The CDR3 DNA reads as TGCGCCAGCAGCCAAGAAACAGGGATCCAGCCCCAGCATTTT. The chain links TRBV4-3 to TRBJ1-5, with D possibly being TRBD1 (6 bases). Trimming removed 0 bases at V and 7 bases at J, with 10 bases between. Germline CDR1 and CDR2: LGHNA and YSLEER. The CDR3 consists of 14 residues.

The gene calls are TRBV2 and TRBJ2-5, with 9 bases matching TRBD1. The DNA matches TRBJ2-7 better at its end, which makes the J call doubtful. Germline V gene lookup returns CDR1 SNHLY and CDR2 FYNNEI. The CDR3 runs to 13 residues. CDR3 protein: CASTGTGRYEQYF. CDR3 coding DNA: TGTGCCAGCACGGGGACAGGGCGGTACGAGCAGTACTTC.

The chain joins TRBV9 to TRBJ2-2; 13 bases are shared with TRBD2. The length of the CDR3 is 16 residues. Germline lookup yields CDR1 SGDLS and CDR2 YYNGEE. Germline trimming cut 4 bases from V and 5 bases from J; bases unmatched to any gene: 5. DNA of the CDR3: TGTGCCAGCAGCACGAGGACTAGCGGGGGTACCGGGGAGCTGTTTTTT. It yields the protein CASSTRTSGGTGELFF.

This rearrangement joins TRBV19 to TRBJ1-2; tentative D call: TRBD1 (5 bases). CDR3 length: 14 residues. Germline CDR1 reads LNHDA; CDR2 reads SQIVND (reference sequence). Trimming stripped 1 base from V and 1 base from J, with 7 bases between. The CDR3 DNA is TGTGCCAGTAGTATAGGACAGCATAACTATGGCTACACCTTC. This gives the protein CASSIGQHNYGYTF.

The chain has TRBV4-2 and TRBJ2-1, with 7 bases aligning to TRBD1. The V and J ends lost 0 bases and 2 bases, in that order; junction bases with no gene match: 4. Germline loops: CDR1 LGHNA, CDR2 YNFKEQ. The CDR3 runs 16 residues. The CDR3 loop is CASSQDRGRPYNEQFF. CDR3 coding DNA: TGTGCCAGCAGCCAAGATAGGGGGCGTCCCTACAATGAGCAGTTCTTC.

In its sample, this clone was seen once. V gene TRBV4-3 combines with J gene TRBJ1-4; 10 bases map to TRBD1. CDR1 is LGHNA and CDR2 is YSLEER in the germline V gene. V was pared by 0 bases and J by 8 bases, with 6 bases of the junction left unmatched. The CDR3 contains 16 residues. The CDR3 nucleotides are TGCGCCAGCAGCCAAGAGCACCGGACAGGGGGAGAAAAACTGTTTTTT. It specifies CASSQEHRTGGEKLFF.

This rearrangement joins TRBV5-8 to TRBJ2-7; perhaps TRBD1 as D (5 bases). CDR1 and CDR2 (germline): SGHTS, YDEGEE. The CDR3 consists of 17 residues. Trimming removed 1 base from V and 0 bases from J, with 17 bases in between. This chain's CDR3 is CASSLSAGPSISYEQYF. The CDR3 coding sequence is TGTGCCAGCAGCTTGTCGGCAGGGCCCAGTATCTCCTACGAGCAGTACTTC.

The chain is built from TRBV27 and TRBJ2-3; the match to TRBD1 covers 7 bases. Per germline, CDR1 MNHEY and CDR2 SMNVEV (reference sequence). The CDR3 is 15 residues long. V lost 4 bases, J lost 1 base, and 5 bases stayed unmatched. The CDR3 DNA reads as TGTGCCAGCAGTTCCTACGACAGGGGCACAGATACGCAGTATTTT. This translates into CASSSYDRGTDTQYF.

This clone was found once. The chain couples TRBV29-1 to TRBJ2-5, with D perhaps matching TRBD2 (5 bases). V lost 1 base, J lost 5 bases, and 11 bases lay in between. This CDR3 has 13 residues. Germline CDR1 SQVTM, CDR2 ANQGSEA. CDR3 loop: CSVEGTGGETQYF. The CDR3 DNA reads TGCAGCGTTGAAGGGACGGGCGGGGAGACCCAGTACTTC.

The gene calls are TRBV11-3 and TRBJ2-5; 10 bases map to TRBD1. V shed 3 bases, J shed 3 bases, and the junction held 7 bases outside the gene matches. This CDR3 has 16 residues. Germline V CDR1 and CDR2: SGHNT, YENEEA. The CDR3 region is CASSLLSGTGEETQYF. The DNA of the CDR3 is TGTGCCAGCAGCTTGCTCAGCGGGACAGGGGAAGAGACCCAGTACTTC.

This chain uses TRBV27 with TRBJ2-5; TRBD2 matches 7 bases. CDR3 size: 19 residues. The V segment lost 3 bases and the J segment 2 bases; nucleotides outside the gene matches: 18. The germline V gene has CDR1 MNHEY and CDR2 SMNVEV (reference sequence). DNA for the CDR3: TGTGCCAGCAGTTTGCGCCCCCCAGCAACTAGCGATTTTCAAGAGACCCAGTACTTC. Translation: CASSLRPPATSDFQETQYF.

This clone was counted once. This chain connects TRBV27 to TRBJ1-4; D ambiguous. The germline CDR1 and CDR2 sequences are MNHEY and SMNVEV (reference sequence). V gave up 5 bases and J gave up 3 bases, with 13 bases separating them. The CDR3 spans 15 residues. The CDR3 coding sequence is TGTGCCAGCAGTCCGGGTAACCTGGCTAATGAAAAACTGTTTTTT. The encoded protein is CASSPGNLANEKLFF.

V is TRBV27 and J is TRBJ2-2; 11 nucleotides match TRBD2. Germline values: CDR1 MNHEY, CDR2 SMNVEV (reference sequence). This CDR3 comprises 18 residues. Trimming removed 2 bases from V and 6 bases from J; junction bases left unmatched: 11. Here the CDR3 reads CASSLGWVSGGAAGELFF. The CDR3 nucleotides are TGTGCCAGCAGTTTAGGATGGGTTAGCGGGGGGGCTGCCGGGGAGCTGTTTTTT.

The rearrangement uses TRBV7-2 and TRBJ2-1, with 10 bases fitting TRBD1. This CDR3 contains 15 residues. Germline assignment: CDR1 SGHTA and CDR2 FQGNSA. Losses at the gene ends were 5 bases for V and 5 bases for J; bases not matched to a gene: 6. CDR3 protein: CASSIDRGPNNEQFF. Written as DNA, the CDR3 is TGTGCCAGCAGCATAGACAGGGGGCCCAACAATGAGCAGTTCTTC.

This chain joins TRBV7-9 and TRBJ1-4; D might be TRBD1 (6 bases). The length of the CDR3 is 15 residues. V was trimmed by 5 bases and J by 7 bases, leaving 17 bases between them. Germline V gives CDR1 SEHNR, CDR2 FQNEAQ (reference sequence). CDR3 in amino acids: CASSQVGGASEKLFF. The CDR3 DNA reads TGTGCCAGCAGCCAGGTGGGGGGGGCCAGTGAAAAACTGTTTTTT.

The chain couples TRBV5-4 to TRBJ1-1, with D possibly being TRBD1 (5 bases). Germline values: CDR1 SGHNT, CDR2 YYREEE (reference sequence). V shed 3 bases and J shed 3 bases, with 9 bases lying between them. This CDR3 has 13 amino acids. This CDR3 reads CASSSGTHTEAFF. CDR3 nucleotide sequence: TGTGCCAGCAGCTCCGGGACTCACACTGAAGCTTTCTTT.

V gene TRBV18 combines with J gene TRBJ1-1, with D possibly matching TRBD1 (6 bases). The CDR3 spans 14 residues. The germline V and J ends were trimmed by 4 bases and 2 bases, with 11 bases remaining between them. Germline CDR1 reads KGHSH; CDR2 reads LQKENI. CDR3 region: CASSRRTDNTEAFF. The CDR3 DNA sequence: TGTGCCAGCTCACGGCGGACAGATAACACTGAAGCTTTCTTT.

This chain uses TRBV25-1 with TRBJ2-2; D not certain. The CDR3 contains 14 residues. The V and J ends lost 3 bases and 6 bases respectively, with 11 bases between them. The germline CDR1 and CDR2 sequences are MGHDK and SYGVNS. This chain's CDR3 is CASSDPLVAGELFF. Here the CDR3 DNA reads TGTGCCAGCAGTGATCCGCTAGTTGCCGGGGAGCTGTTTTTT.

The chain employs TRBV2 and TRBJ1-2; 9 bases fit TRBD1. The CDR3 length is 13 residues. Germline CDR1 is SNHLY and CDR2 is FYNNEI. V was pared by 6 bases and J by 8 bases, with 7 bases of the junction left unmatched. CDR3 sequence: CASSPRDRAGYTF. The CDR3 bases are TGTGCCAGCAGCCCACGGGACAGGGCCGGCTACACCTTC.

V and J are TRBV10-3 and TRBJ2-2; 7 nucleotides match TRBD1. This CDR3 is built from 16 residues. J was trimmed by 1 base and V by 5 bases; bases with no gene match: 7. In germline, CDR1 is ENHRY, CDR2 SYGVKD. The CDR3 DNA reads TGTGCCATCAGTTCGACCGGGACAGTGAACACCGGGGAGCTGTTTTTT. This gives the protein CAISSTGTVNTGELFF.